These 15 T cell receptor beta chains came from one sample sequenced in a study of T cells in Graves' hyperthyroidism and ophthalmopathy. Researchers took RNA transcripts and amplified the TCR beta CDR3 regions from them. The TCR CDR3 first-round RT-PCR relied on the HTBI primer set. MiXCR, applied by TCRdb to the multiplex PCR reads, yields one record per CDR3 protein. The sample includes over 400,000 distinct CDR3 sequences, about 20% of them seen just once. The sample was blood. All receptors derive from a woman between 65 and 79 years old with Graves' ophthalmopathy.

Many counts were recorded for this clonotype. V gene TRBV27 combines with J gene TRBJ2-7; possible D gene TRBD2, 6 bases. V was pared by 6 bases and J by 0 bases, with 18 bases between. CDR3 length: 16 amino acids. From germline, CDR1 is MNHEY and CDR2 SMNVEV (reference sequence). The CDR3 DNA is TGTGCCAGCAGACTAACGGGGGACCGGAGCTCCTACGAGCAGTACTTC. Encoded protein: CASRLTGDRSSYEQYF.

This clonotype was seen ten or more times. In DNA form, the CDR3 reads TGTGCCAGCAGCTTAGCTAGGACTAGCGGGCAAGAGACCCAGTACTTC. This gives the protein CASSLARTSGQETQYF. The chain uses TRBV7-4 and TRBJ2-5, with TRBD2 matching 11 bases. V lost 0 bases and J lost 2; bases outside the gene matches: 2. CDR3 length: 16 residues. Looked up from germline, CDR1 is SGHVT and CDR2 is SQSDAQ.

V and J are TRBV20-1 and TRBJ2-1; maybe TRBD2 (5 bases). Trimming pared 7 bases from V and 1 base from J, leaving 11 bases between. The CDR3 runs 13 residues. Per the germline V gene, CDR1 is DFQATT and CDR2 is SNEGSKA (reference sequence). CDR3 bases: TGCAGTGGAGGAGGCAATTCCTACAATGAGCAGTTCTTC. Protein sequence: CSGGGNSYNEQFF.

The V call is TRBV7-2, the J call TRBJ2-3, with 14 bases lining up with TRBD2. CDR1 SGHTA and CDR2 FQGNSA come from the germline V gene. Losses at the gene ends were 1 base for V and 4 bases for J; bases not matched to a gene: 7. This CDR3 region has 18 residues. Written as DNA, the CDR3 is TGTGCCAGCAGCTTAGGTCCCGGGACTAGCGGGAGCGCAGATACGCAGTATTTT. Translation: CASSLGPGTSGSADTQYF.

This clonotype was recorded many times. The rearrangement uses TRBV3-1 and TRBJ1-1; D is unresolved. CDR1 is LGHDT and CDR2 is YNNKEL in the germline V gene (reference sequence). Trimming left V 2 bases short and J 0 bases short, with 7 bases between. This CDR3 comprises 14 residues. The chain's CDR3 is CASSQSTVNTEAFF. DNA of the CDR3: TGTGCCAGCAGCCAATCTACGGTGAACACTGAAGCTTTCTTT.

This clonotype turned up a few times. The rearrangement joins TRBV20-1 to TRBJ2-5; 9 bases map to TRBD2. This CDR3 comprises 14 residues. Per germline, CDR1 DFQATT and CDR2 SNEGSKA (reference sequence). V was pared by 2 bases and J by 5 bases, with 6 bases of the junction left unmatched. CDR3 nucleotides: TGCAGTGCTAGATATGGGACTAGCACGGAGACCCAGTACTTC. Protein: CSARYGTSTETQYF.

In this sample, this clonotype turned up a few times. The V gene is TRBV12-5, the J gene TRBJ2-1; TRBD1 might be the D (6 bases). Trimming left V 0 bases short and J 1 base short, with 31 bases between. This CDR3 comprises 23 residues. The germline CDR1 and CDR2 sequences are LGHNT and FRNRAP. In nucleotides, the CDR3 is TGTGCTAGTGGTTTGGTATTAGGTCACGGCAGGGGATGGCCTAGCCTATCCTACAATGAGCAGTTCTTC. Its translation is CASGLVLGHGRGWPSLSYNEQFF.

This clonotype has ten or more counts. The gene calls are TRBV2 and TRBJ2-1; 8 nucleotides match TRBD1. The CDR3 is made up of 14 amino acids. After removal of 2 bases from V and 8 bases from J, the junction contained 5 bases not matched to a gene. CDR1 and CDR2 from the germline V gene are SNHLY and FYNNEI. CDR3 region: CASSEQGARHEQFF. The CDR3 coding sequence is TGTGCCAGCAGTGAACAGGGGGCTAGGCATGAGCAGTTCTTC. The whole variable domain, filled in from reference TRBV2 and TRBJ2-1, reads EPEVTQTPSHQVTQMGQEVILRCVPISNHLYFYWYRQILGQKVEFLVSFYNNEISEKSEIFDDQFSVERPDGSNFTLKIRSTKLEDSAMYFCASSEQGARHEQFFGPGTRLTVL.

In its sample, this clonotype was seen a few times. V usage is TRBV7-9 and J usage is TRBJ2-7; a possible D gene is TRBD2 (6 bases). The germline V gene has CDR1 SEHNR and CDR2 FQNEAQ (reference sequence). The CDR3 runs 15 residues. With 5 bases removed from V and 6 bases from J, the gap between germline ends came to 20 bases. Here the CDR3 DNA reads TGTGCCAGCAGCCCACTTGCGGGAATGGATCCCGAGCAGTACTTC. Amino acids: CASSPLAGMDPEQYF. Full variable domain (rest looked up from reference TRBV7-9 and TRBJ2-7): DTGVSQNPRHKITKRGQNVTFRCDPISEHNRLYWYRQTLGQGPEFLTYFQNEAQLEKSRLLSDRFSAERPKGSFSTLEIQRTEQGDSAMYLCASSPLAGMDPEQYFGPGTRLTVT.

V gene TRBV20-1 combines with J gene TRBJ2-3; D gene unclear. This CDR3 comprises 11 residues. V lost 3 bases and J 6 bases, leaving 7 bases between the germline ends. Germline CDR1 is DFQATT and CDR2 is SNEGSKA (reference sequence). This CDR3 is CSASKADTQYF. CDR3 sequence (DNA): TGCAGTGCTAGTAAAGCGGATACGCAGTATTTT.

With regard to this clonotype: The junction and the germline gene differ at one end; a read error may be behind it. This chain uses TRBV20-1 with TRBJ1-4; 10 nucleotides match TRBD1. Germline V gene sequence: CDR1 DFQATT, CDR2 SNEGSKA (reference sequence). This CDR3 contains 15 residues. The CDR3 nucleotides read TGCAGAGCTAGAGATTGGACAGGGGGGTTTGAAAAACTGTTTTTT. Residues: CRARDWTGGFEKLFF.

This clonotype was seen only a few times. The chain carries TRBV25-1 and TRBJ2-1; D is unclear. This CDR3 is 22 amino acids long. The germline gives CDR1 MGHDK, CDR2 SYGVNS. With 3 bases removed from V and 4 bases from J, the gap between germline ends came to 34 bases. The CDR3 sequence is CASSDSAGLPGSSTSFYNEQFF. CDR3 nucleotide sequence: TGTGCCAGCAGTGATTCCGCCGGCCTGCCCGGGTCCTCCACTTCTTTTTACAATGAGCAGTTCTTC.

This clonotype came up a few times. V gene TRBV7-9 combines with J gene TRBJ1-4; D is uncertain. Looked up from germline, CDR1 is SEHNR and CDR2 is FQNEAQ (reference sequence). The CDR3 spans 15 residues. Trimming removed 1 base at V and 4 bases at J, with 10 bases between. CDR3 sequence: CASSLVRSSNEKLFF. The DNA of the CDR3 is TGTGCCAGCAGCTTAGTTCGGTCCAGTAATGAAAAACTGTTTTTT.

V is TRBV18 and J is TRBJ1-1; D possibly corresponds to TRBD1 (6 bases). This CDR3 region has 17 residues. CDR1 KGHSH and CDR2 LQKENI come from the germline V gene. Trimming removed 3 bases at V and 0 bases at J, with 17 bases between. The CDR3 DNA reads TGTGCCAGCTCACCCATTCTACAGGGACAATTGAACACTGAAGCTTTCTTT. This translates into CASSPILQGQLNTEAFF.

This clonotype was seen only a few times. This chain links TRBV19 with TRBJ1-5; no reliable D call. The CDR3 runs to 13 residues. CDR1 is LNHDA, CDR2 SQIVND, per germline (reference sequence). Trimming left V 5 bases short and J 6 bases short, with 11 bases between. CDR3 in DNA: TGTGCCAGTAGTTTAAGGGAGGCTCAGCCCCAGCATTTT. Its translation: CASSLREAQPQHF.